This entry lists 21 T cell receptor beta chains sequenced from one sample in a study of cytomegalovirus exposure and HLA in healthy donors. The study ran its PCR with 60 Vbeta and 13 Jbeta primers. The method was immunoSEQ multiplex PCR; TCRdb's version includes in-frame clones alone and lacks a portion of them. The sample comprises fewer than 250,000 clones, under 85% of which are singletons, and 10% to 13% rests with the top ten. Sequencing used PBMCs. All receptors come from a woman between 50 and 59 years old in good health and CMV-seropositive.

This chain joins TRBV19 and TRBJ1-5, with D possibly TRBD1 on 6 matching bases. CDR1 is LNHDA and CDR2 is SQIVND in the germline V gene (reference sequence). V lost 6 bases and J 5 bases, leaving 14 bases between the germline ends. The CDR3 sequence is 14 residues long. The CDR3 is CASSRGPSDQPQHF. The CDR3 DNA reads as TGTGCCAGTAGCAGGGGACCGTCGGATCAGCCCCAGCATTTT. Drawing the rest from reference TRBV19 and TRBJ1-5, the complete variable domain is DGGITQSPKYLFRKEGQNVTLSCEQNLNHDAMYWYRQDPGQGLRLIYYSQIVNDFQKGDIAEGYSVSREKKESFPLTVTSAQKNPTAFYLCASSRGPSDQPQHFGDGTRLSIL.

The table lists this clone with a count of one. One end of the junction fails to match germline, which may point to a read error. The V call is TRBV7-9, the J call TRBJ1-2; 9 bases are shared with TRBD1. This CDR3 contains 15 residues. CDR1 SEHNR and CDR2 FQNEAQ come from the germline V gene (reference sequence). CDR3 region: CSSSSWDRENYGYTF. Written as DNA, the CDR3 is TGTTCCAGCAGCTCCTGGGACAGGGAAAACTATGGCTACACCTTC.

In this sample, this clone turned up a few times. J is TRBJ1-5 and V is TRBV28; a weak D match, TRBD1 (6 bases). The CDR3 has 13 amino acids. Germline loops: CDR1 MDHEN, CDR2 SYDVKM. V lost 6 bases and J 7 bases, leaving 13 bases between the germline ends. The DNA for the CDR3 is TGTGCCAGCAGGTTGGACAGTATACAGCCCCAGCATTTT. Its protein is CASRLDSIQPQHF.

This clone was seen more than once but under ten times. V gene TRBV14 combines with J gene TRBJ1-1; unclear D gene. The CDR3 length is 15 residues. Trimming took off 4 bases at V and 4 bases at J, with 16 bases between the two ends. Germline loops: CDR1 SGHDN, CDR2 FVKESK. CDR3 in amino acids: CASSPKMVRSTEAFF. The CDR3 nucleotides are TGTGCCAGCAGCCCCAAAATGGTGAGGAGCACTGAAGCTTTCTTT.

This clone showed up just a few times. This chain joins TRBV5-4 and TRBJ1-1; D not certain. V dropped 5 bases and J dropped 0 bases, with 11 bases sitting between them. The germline gives CDR1 SGHNT, CDR2 YYREEE (reference sequence). The CDR3 spans 14 residues. CDR3 sequence reads: CASSPSQMNTEAFF. CDR3 in DNA: TGTGCCAGCAGTCCCTCGCAGATGAACACTGAAGCTTTCTTT.

CDR3 bases: TGTGCCAGCAGCTTAGTGGAGGATACCTATGGCTACACCTTC. It codes for CASSLVEDTYGYTF. The gene calls are TRBV7-2 and TRBJ1-2; no clear D gene. V was cut by 1 base and J by 4 bases, with 10 bases left in between. This CDR3 spans 14 amino acids. Per the germline V gene, CDR1 is SGHTA and CDR2 is FQGNSA.

In its sample, this clone was seen once. The chain links TRBV27 to TRBJ2-4, with no clear D. Germline CDR1 MNHEY, CDR2 SMNVEV (reference sequence). The CDR3 has 14 amino acids. Trimming removed 2 bases from V and 10 bases from J, with 15 bases in between. CDR3 sequence reads: CASSLRSLVGIQYF. The DNA of the CDR3 is TGTGCCAGCAGTTTACGTAGCCTAGTGGGTATTCAGTACTTC.

The chain recombines TRBV7-3 with TRBJ2-3; 8 bases fit TRBD2. Germline V lookup: CDR1 SGHTA, CDR2 FQGTGA. The CDR3 has 14 amino acids. The ends lost 4 bases at V and 4 bases at J; junction bases unmatched: 4. CDR3 region: CASSSRLASDTQYF. The CDR3, as DNA: TGTGCCAGCAGCTCTCGACTAGCGTCAGATACGCAGTATTTT. The variable domain in full, completed from reference TRBV7-3 and TRBJ2-3, reads GAGVSQTPSNKVTEKGKYVELRCDPISGHTALYWYRQSLGQGPEFLIYFQGTGAADDSGLPNDRFFAVRPEGSVSTLKIQRTERGDSAVYLCASSSRLASDTQYFGPGTRLTVL.

V is TRBV9 and J is TRBJ1-4; D might be TRBD1 (5 bases). This CDR3 region has 16 residues. V was cut by 4 bases and J by 5 bases, with 18 bases left in between. Germline loops: CDR1 SGDLS, CDR2 YYNGEE. The DNA for the CDR3 is TGTGCCAGCAGCTCCGGGACTGTCAAATGGAATGAAAAACTGTTTTTT. Amino acid sequence: CASSSGTVKWNEKLFF.

The chain has TRBV4-1 and TRBJ2-2; D is undetermined. This CDR3 comprises 17 residues. Trimming stripped 0 bases from V and 4 bases from J, with 15 bases between. Germline CDR1 and CDR2: MGHRA and YSYEKL. CDR3 sequence reads: CASSQDRGKGPTGELFF. The DNA for the CDR3 is TGCGCCAGCAGCCAAGATCGAGGTAAAGGTCCCACCGGGGAGCTGTTTTTT.

Worth noting for this clone: Other DNA sequences in this specimen translate into the identical CDR3. The chain links TRBV6-1 to TRBJ2-3, with D perhaps matching TRBD2 (5 bases). V lost 6 bases and J lost 1, with 11 bases in between. CDR1 is MNHNS and CDR2 is SASEGT in the germline V gene. The CDR3 has 14 residues. Written as DNA, the CDR3 is TGTGCCAGCAGAATTGCGGGTGGCACAGATACGCAGTATTTT. Its translation is CASRIAGGTDTQYF.

The chain joins TRBV11-2 to TRBJ1-1; 7 positions match TRBD1. V was clipped by 5 bases and J by 1 base; unmatched bases: 7. CDR3 size: 15 residues. Germline V gene lookup returns CDR1 SGHAT and CDR2 FQNNGV. This CDR3 is CASSPGDRQNTEAFF. The CDR3 DNA reads as TGTGCCAGCAGCCCTGGGGACAGACAGAACACTGAAGCTTTCTTT.

CDR3 in DNA: TGTGCCAGCAGTTTCGCGCACGCCGAGCAGTACTTC. It codes for CASSFAHAEQYF. The chain carries TRBV28 and TRBJ2-7, with D uncertain. The germline V gene encodes CDR1 MDHEN and CDR2 SYDVKM. V dropped 3 bases and J dropped 6 bases, with 9 bases sitting between them. The CDR3 is 12 residues long.

V gene TRBV6-6 combines with J gene TRBJ2-7; D is undetermined. Trimming cost V 3 bases and J 2 bases, with 14 bases left between them. Germline V CDR1 and CDR2: MNHNY, SVGAGI (reference sequence). The CDR3 has 15 residues. CDR3: CASSYTAGGTYEQYF. The CDR3 DNA sequence: TGTGCCAGCAGTTATACGGCAGGTGGTACCTACGAGCAGTACTTC.

The chain uses TRBV11-2 and TRBJ2-1; 14 bases align to TRBD2. After removal of 5 bases from V and 7 bases from J, the junction contained 7 bases not matched to a gene. CDR3 size: 16 residues. CDR1 and CDR2 (germline): SGHAT, FQNNGV. The CDR3 loop reads CASSPPGLAGVNEQFF. The CDR3 DNA reads TGTGCCAGCAGCCCACCGGGACTAGCGGGGGTTAATGAGCAGTTCTTC.

J is TRBJ2-7 and V is TRBV7-9, with TRBD1 as a possible D gene (6 bases). This CDR3 contains 13 residues. CDR1 is SEHNR, CDR2 FQNEAQ, per germline (reference sequence). The V and J ends lost 5 bases and 4 bases respectively, with 12 bases between them. The CDR3 sequence: CASSLNTGYEQYF. DNA for the CDR3: TGTGCCAGCAGCCTCAACACAGGGTACGAGCAGTACTTC.

This clone appeared once. The chain links TRBV6-6 to TRBJ2-7; 7 bases match TRBD2. The V gene's germline CDR1 is MNHNY and CDR2 SVGAGI (reference sequence). The CDR3 has 16 amino acids. The V segment lost 0 bases and the J segment 0 bases; nucleotides outside the gene matches: 5. In DNA form, the CDR3 reads TGTGCCAGCAGTTACTCGAAGCGGGAACCCTCCTACGAGCAGTACTTC. Its translation: CASSYSKREPSYEQYF.

The count of this clone is one. The chain couples TRBV7-9 to TRBJ1-6; D gene uncertain. Trimming left V 1 base short and J 0 bases short, with 13 bases between. The CDR3 runs to 18 residues. Germline V gives CDR1 SEHNR, CDR2 FQNEAQ (reference sequence). The CDR3 nucleotides read TGTGCCAGCAGCTTAGAAGTCAGGTCGAGCTCCTATAATTCACCCCTCCACTTT. Translated: CASSLEVRSSSYNSPLHF.

This chain connects TRBV6-1 to TRBJ1-4; D gene unclear. The CDR3 has 13 residues. Trimming pared 9 bases from V and 8 bases from J, leaving 16 bases between. CDR1 MNHNS and CDR2 SASEGT come from the germline V gene. DNA of the CDR3: TGTGCCAGTTGTCGGGGATTTGGAGAAAAACTGTTTTTT. As protein: CASCRGFGEKLFF.

The V call is TRBV5-4, the J call TRBJ2-7, with 9 bases that match TRBD1. V lost 3 bases to trimming and J lost 6 bases; unmatched junction nucleotides: 4. The CDR3 has 13 residues. CDR1 and CDR2 from the germline V gene are SGHNT and YYREEE (reference sequence). The CDR3 sequence is CASSWTGVREQYF. CDR3 bases: TGTGCCAGCAGCTGGACAGGGGTTCGCGAGCAGTACTTC.

V is TRBV30 and J is TRBJ1-1; D ambiguous. Looked up from germline, CDR1 is GTSNPN and CDR2 is SVGIG (reference sequence). V was pared by 2 bases and J by 1 base, with 8 bases between. CDR3 length: 13 amino acids. CDR3 amino acids: CAWSLNKNTEAFF. CDR3 DNA: TGTGCCTGGAGTCTCAACAAGAACACTGAAGCTTTCTTT.